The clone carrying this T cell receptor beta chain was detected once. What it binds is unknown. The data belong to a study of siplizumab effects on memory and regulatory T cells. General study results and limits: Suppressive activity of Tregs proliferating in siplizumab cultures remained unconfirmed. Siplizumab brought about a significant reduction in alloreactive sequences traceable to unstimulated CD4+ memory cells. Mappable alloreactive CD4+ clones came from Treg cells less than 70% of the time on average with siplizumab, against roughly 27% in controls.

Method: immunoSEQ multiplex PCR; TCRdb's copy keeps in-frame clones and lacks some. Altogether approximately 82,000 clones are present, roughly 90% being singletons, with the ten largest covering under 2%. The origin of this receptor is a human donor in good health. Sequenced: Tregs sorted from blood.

In DNA form, the CDR3 reads TGTGCCAGCAGTTTAGGGGGCGTGAACACTGAAGCTTTCTTT. Translated, it gives CASSLGGVNTEAFF. The chain couples TRBV6-5 to TRBJ1-1; TRBD1 aligns across 7 bases. Germline lookup yields CDR1 MNHEY and CDR2 SVGAGI. The length of the CDR3 is 14 residues. V lost 4 bases to trimming and J lost 0 bases; unmatched junction nucleotides: 2.